These 15 T cell receptor beta chains originate from one sample sequenced in a study of graft-versus-host responses after intestinal transplantation. The assay was immunoSEQ multiplex PCR, and TCRdb's table has in-frame clones only and misses some. Counted here are around 25,000 clones, 82% occurring once; the ten biggest clones make up 0.55% to 0.8%. What these receptors recognize is not known. Here the sequenced sample was unstimulated CD4+ T cells sorted from spleen or lymph node cells, taken before intestinal transplant. These receptor sequences come from a human donor who received an intestinal transplant.

This chain joins TRBV18 and TRBJ2-7; D might be TRBD2 (6 bases). V lost 5 bases, J lost 3 bases, and 14 bases lay in between. This CDR3 spans 14 amino acids. Germline CDR1 KGHSH, CDR2 LQKENI. The CDR3 loop reads CASSLGGMGYEQYF. In nucleotides, the CDR3 is TGTGCCAGCTCATTAGGCGGGATGGGCTACGAGCAGTACTTC.

The sample holds a few counts of this clone. This sequence joins TRBV5-1 and TRBJ2-7; perhaps D is TRBD1 or TRBD2 (6 bases each). CDR3 length: 17 amino acids. Germline values: CDR1 SGHRS, CDR2 YFSETQ. V gave up 0 bases and J gave up 7 bases, with 23 bases separating them. In DNA, the CDR3 is TGCGCCAGCAGCTTGGTAGGGGGGCTCCCAAAAAGTGGTGAGCAGTACTTC. It is translated as CASSLVGGLPKSGEQYF.

V and J are TRBV5-4 and TRBJ2-3; TRBD2 aligns across 14 bases. Germline loops: CDR1 SGHNT, CDR2 YYREEE (reference sequence). V lost 4 bases, J lost 9 bases, and 13 bases stayed unmatched. This CDR3 has 17 residues. The CDR3, as DNA: TGTGCCAGCAGCCGCGTCCGGCGGACTAGCGGGAGGATGACGCAGTATTTT. This translates into CASSRVRRTSGRMTQYF.

This clone was counted only a few times. The V and J genes are TRBV7-9 and TRBJ2-7; 12 positions match TRBD2. V was clipped by 3 bases and J by 2 bases; unmatched bases: 8. Germline CDR1 and CDR2: SEHNR and FQNEAQ (reference sequence). The CDR3 is made up of 17 amino acids. The CDR3 sequence is CASSFSPLAGGPYEQYF. Written as DNA, the CDR3 is TGTGCCAGCAGCTTTTCCCCCCTAGCGGGAGGGCCCTACGAGCAGTACTTC.

The chain has TRBV2 and TRBJ2-4, with TRBD2 matching over 11 bases. The germline CDR1 and CDR2 sequences are SNHLY and FYNNEI. Unmatched junction bases numbered 11, after V lost 6 bases and J lost 1 base. The length of the CDR3 is 18 residues. The CDR3 DNA follows: TGTGCCAGCAGAACACTAGCGGGGGCACAGGGTGCCAAAAACATTCAGTACTTC. Protein product: CASRTLAGAQGAKNIQYF.

V and J are TRBV28 and TRBJ2-5; 7 nucleotides align to TRBD1. V was pared by 6 bases and J by 2 bases, with 9 bases of the junction left unmatched. Germline V gene sequence: CDR1 MDHEN, CDR2 SYDVKM. The CDR3 runs 15 residues. The chain's CDR3 is CASRVPSRGQETQYF. As DNA, the CDR3 is TGTGCCAGCAGAGTCCCTAGCAGGGGGCAAGAGACCCAGTACTTC.

Here the CDR3 reads CASSPDGRSYNEQFF. The CDR3, as DNA: TGTGCCAGTAGTCCGGATGGGAGATCATACAATGAGCAGTTCTTC. The gene calls are TRBV19 and TRBJ2-1; possible D gene TRBD2, 5 bases. V was trimmed by 5 bases and J by 4 bases, leaving 15 bases between them. This CDR3 spans 15 amino acids. In germline, CDR1 is LNHDA, CDR2 SQIVND (reference sequence).

This chain links TRBV5-1 with TRBJ2-2, with 7 nucleotides matching TRBD1. The V segment lost 3 bases and the J segment 6 bases; nucleotides outside the gene matches: 5. The CDR3 sequence is 14 residues long. Germline-derived CDR1 and CDR2 are SGHRS and YFSETQ. The CDR3 reads CASSSGTEAGELFF. CDR3 in DNA: TGCGCCAGCAGCTCGGGGACAGAGGCCGGGGAGCTGTTTTTT.

The chain has TRBV6-5 and TRBJ1-5, with D tentatively TRBD1 (6 bases). The V and J ends lost 6 bases and 3 bases respectively, with 15 bases between them. CDR3 size: 15 residues. Per the germline V gene, CDR1 is MNHEY and CDR2 is SVGAGI. The CDR3, as DNA: TGTGCCAGCAGGGCTTCGGGGGGCCTCAATCAGCCCCAGCATTTT. It yields the protein CASRASGGLNQPQHF.

V is TRBV11-2 and J is TRBJ1-2; possible D gene TRBD1, 6 bases. This CDR3 comprises 15 residues. The ends were cut back, 5 bases at V and 3 bases at J, with 16 bases in the middle. Germline V gene lookup returns CDR1 SGHAT and CDR2 FQNNGV. The CDR3 spells CASSQPLQGYYGYTF. CDR3 DNA sequence: TGTGCCAGCAGCCAACCCCTACAGGGCTACTATGGCTACACCTTC. Combining the CDR3 with reference TRBV11-2 and TRBJ1-2 gives the whole variable domain EAGVAQSPRYKIIEKRQSVAFWCNPISGHATLYWYQQILGQGPKLLIQFQNNGVVDDSQLPKDRFSAERLKGVDSTLKIQPAKLEDSAVYLCASSQPLQGYYGYTFGSGTRLTVV.

The table lists this clone with a few counts. The gene calls are TRBV12-2 and TRBJ2-2; the table's D gene call, TRBD1, was not cross checked with the DNA. TRBV12-2 is a known pseudogene. The CDR3 loop spans 14 amino acids. The CDR3 spells CASRLAAGTGELFF. CDR3 sequence (DNA): TGTGCAAGTCGCTTAGCGGCAGGGACCGGGGAGCTGTTTTTT.

This clone was found a few times. CDR3 sequence reads: CASSYRGGSSTDTQYF. CDR3 coding DNA: TGTGCCAGCAGTTATCGGGGGGGCTCTAGCACAGATACGCAGTATTTT. The genes are TRBV6-5 and TRBJ2-3; 8 nucleotides agree with TRBD2. With V trimmed by 3 bases and J by 0 bases, 5 bases remained unmatched. The CDR3 is made up of 16 amino acids. Germline V CDR1 and CDR2: MNHEY, SVGAGI.

CDR3 bases: TGCGCCAGCAGCGGCGGGAGGGACGGAGATACGCAGTATTTT. Protein product: CASSGGRDGDTQYF. V gene TRBV5-1 combines with J gene TRBJ2-3; TRBD2 matches 9 bases. Germline V gives CDR1 SGHRS, CDR2 YFSETQ. This CDR3 has 14 amino acids. The trim removed 4 bases at V and 5 bases at J, leaving 5 bases unmatched.

This clone was detected a few times. This rearrangement joins TRBV6-6 to TRBJ1-5; weak D call: TRBD1 (5 bases). Trimming cost V 8 bases and J 4 bases, with 15 bases left between them. The CDR3 length is 14 residues. Germline CDR1 and CDR2: MNHNY and SVGAGI (reference sequence). The CDR3 protein is CASCGTASNQPQHF. In DNA form, the CDR3 reads TGTGCCAGCTGTGGGACGGCGTCAAATCAGCCCCAGCATTTT.

V is TRBV6-6 and J is TRBJ2-5; 7 nucleotides match TRBD2. The junction had 8 bases not matched to a gene; V was cut back by 0 bases and J by 4 bases. The CDR3 is 16 residues long. Germline V lookup: CDR1 MNHNY, CDR2 SVGAGI (reference sequence). CDR3 residues: CASSYSGGTGGETQYF. Written as DNA, the CDR3 is TGTGCCAGCAGTTACTCGGGCGGGACGGGAGGAGAGACCCAGTACTTC.